This T cell receptor beta chain comes out of a study of breast tumors, draining lymph nodes, adjacent tissues. TCRdb fed the multiplex PCR reads into MiXCR, producing one record per CDR3 protein. The sample shows around 230,000 distinct CDR3 sequences, roughly 32% of them seen only once. CDR3 length: 14 residues. Trimming shortened V by 6 bases and J by 4 bases, and 15 bases separated the two germline ends. Germline V gives CDR1 LNHNV, CDR2 YYDKDF (reference sequence). This clonotype was seen many times. The lymph nodes were axillary draining lymph nodes from breast cancer patients. The TCR sequence derives from a female donor with breast cancer. Some clones in this sample may be carry-over from other donors' samples. Sequenced: axillary lymph node tissue. This chain joins TRBV15 and TRBJ2-5; D ambiguous. The CDR3 protein is CATRAPDPRETQYF. CDR3 nucleotides: TGTGCCACCAGGGCCCCTGACCCCCGAGAGACCCAGTACTTC.